This TCR beta chain appears in the sequencing data of a study of T cells in women clearing cervical HPV infection. Study at large: HLA type could not be excluded as a confounder. Notes on the study in general: Each sample's T-cell count was unknown, possibly confounding richness.

There are 15 residues in the CDR3. The V gene's germline CDR1 is MNHNS and CDR2 SASEGT. V was pared by 1 base and J by 3 bases, with 1 base of the junction left unmatched. Average input was roughly 1,100 ng genomic DNA for immunoSEQ TCR beta CDR3 amplification. Profiling relied on immunoSEQ multiplex PCR, and the TCRdb table lists in-frame clones only, not all of them. The sample has approximately 28,000 clones; the top ten hold about 3%. A word on this clone: Its antigen is unknown. The read ends 3 residues shy of where the CDR3 ends; the end is completed using the germline J gene.

The TCR sequence derives from a woman aged 18 to 75 with a cervical HPV16 infection that either progressed to CIN3+ or cleared (not recorded which). V gene TRBV6-1 combines with J gene TRBJ2-3, with 10 bases lining up with TRBD2. The sequencing sample was made of blood buffy coat. CDR3 sequence: CASSEERGGTDTQYF. Partial CDR3 DNA: TGTGCCAGCAGTGAAGAGCGGGGGGGAACAGATACG.